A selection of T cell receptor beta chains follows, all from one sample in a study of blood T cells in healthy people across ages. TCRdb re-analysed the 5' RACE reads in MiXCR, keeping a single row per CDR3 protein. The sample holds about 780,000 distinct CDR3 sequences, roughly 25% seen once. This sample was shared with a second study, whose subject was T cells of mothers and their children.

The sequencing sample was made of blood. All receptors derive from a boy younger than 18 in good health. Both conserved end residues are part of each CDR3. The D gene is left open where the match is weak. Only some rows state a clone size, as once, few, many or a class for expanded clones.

DNA: TGTGCCAGCAGTTCCCCTGAGGGGCAAGGCTACACCTTC; CDR3: CASSSPEGQGYTF; D: -; size: -; V: TRBV28; J: TRBJ1-2
DNA: TGTGCCAGCAGTGACCTCTCGCAGACCCAGTACTTC; CDR3: CASSDLSQTQYF; D: -; size: -; V: TRBV25-1; J: TRBJ2-5
DNA: TGCAGTGCTAGCACGCGGGGGGGACAAGAGACCCAGTACTTC; CDR3: CSASTRGGQETQYF; D: TRBD2; size: -; V: TRBV20-1; J: TRBJ2-5
DNA: TGTGCCAGCAGCTTTCGAGCGGGGCCCTACAATGAGCAGTTCTTC; CDR3: CASSFRAGPYNEQFF; D: TRBD2; size: few; V: TRBV7-9; J: TRBJ2-1
DNA: TGTGCCAGCAGCCAAGGTCGAGCAACTAATGAAAAACTGTTTTTT; CDR3: CASSQGRATNEKLFF; D: -; size: -; V: TRBV3-1; J: TRBJ1-4
DNA: TGCGCCAGCAGCCAAGAAATCCTGACCAGGGCCAGGGAGACCCAGTACTTC; CDR3: CASSQEILTRARETQYF; D: -; size: -; V: TRBV4-1; J: TRBJ2-5
DNA: TGTGCCAGCGGGAAGTGGAATGAGCAGTTCTTC; CDR3: CASGKWNEQFF; D: -; size: -; V: TRBV2; J: TRBJ2-1
DNA: TGTGCCAGCATCAGGGAGTCAGGGGCCAACGTCCTGACTTTC; CDR3: CASIRESGANVLTF; D: -; size: few; V: TRBV12-3/TRBV12-4; J: TRBJ2-6
DNA: TGCAGTGCTTTACTTCGACTAGGGGGGTCCTACAATGAGCAGTTCTTC; CDR3: CSALLRLGGSYNEQFF; D: -; size: -; V: TRBV20-1; J: TRBJ2-1
DNA: TGTGCCATCAGTGAGTCGGTGGGGAAAGAGACCCAGTACTTC; CDR3: CAISESVGKETQYF; D: -; size: few; V: TRBV10-3; J: TRBJ2-5
DNA: TGTGCCAGCAGACCTCCCGGGACAGGGGACAACGAGCAGTACTTC; CDR3: CASRPPGTGDNEQYF; D: TRBD1; size: few; V: TRBV7-8; J: TRBJ2-7
DNA: TGTGCCAGCAGTCTCCGGACAGGGGGTCAGTACGAGCAGTACTTC; CDR3: CASSLRTGGQYEQYF; D: TRBD1; size: few; V: TRBV12-3/TRBV12-4; J: TRBJ2-7
DNA: TGTGCCGGCAGCTTAGGGTCGGGACAGGGCTTCTCCTACGAGCAGTACTTC; CDR3: CAGSLGSGQGFSYEQYF; D: TRBD1; size: few; V: TRBV13; J: TRBJ2-7
DNA: TGTGCCAGCAGCAGGCTACTCCGGGACGGAGGAAACACCATATATTTT; CDR3: CASSRLLRDGGNTIYF; D: -; size: few; V: TRBV6-1; J: TRBJ1-3
DNA: TGTGCCAGCAGCTCCGGCGCAGGGGAGCAGTTCTTC; CDR3: CASSSGAGEQFF; D: -; size: few; V: TRBV7-3; J: TRBJ2-1
DNA: TGTGCCAGCAGCCCGCGGAAGACAGGGTCACTATACAATGAGCAGTTCTTC; CDR3: CASSPRKTGSLYNEQFF; D: TRBD1; size: few; V: TRBV14; J: TRBJ2-1
DNA: TGTGCCAGCAGCTTAATAGTGAAAGGGATCACTGAAGCTTTCTTT; CDR3: CASSLIVKGITEAFF; D: -; size: -; V: TRBV7-3; J: TRBJ1-1
DNA: TGTGCCAGCAGTACGGGCACCCAAGGAGGCTACACCTTC; CDR3: CASSTGTQGGYTF; D: -; size: -; V: TRBV6-6; J: TRBJ1-2
DNA: TGTGCCAGCGGGCAGGGAGGCGAAAAACTGTTTTTT; CDR3: CASGQGGEKLFF; D: -; size: -; V: TRBV9; J: TRBJ1-4
DNA: TGCAGCGTTGCCCAGGGGCCCCAGAACACTGAAGCTTTCTTT; CDR3: CSVAQGPQNTEAFF; D: -; size: few; V: TRBV29-1; J: TRBJ1-1
DNA: TGTGCCACCAGTGATCCCGGACGGAATCAGCCCCAGCATTTT; CDR3: CATSDPGRNQPQHF; D: -; size: few; V: TRBV24-1; J: TRBJ1-5
DNA: TGTGCCAGCACTGCCCAGAGCTCTGGAAACACCATATATTTT; CDR3: CASTAQSSGNTIYF; D: -; size: few; V: TRBV28; J: TRBJ1-3
DNA: TGTGCCAGCACTCTTGTCCAGGGCTGGGGTGACACAGATACGCAGTATTTT; CDR3: CASTLVQGWGDTDTQYF; D: -; size: -; V: TRBV12-3/TRBV12-4; J: TRBJ2-3
DNA: TGTGCCAGCAGTCCAAAAGGGGGGGAAAAGGAAGCTTTCTTT; CDR3: CASSPKGGEKEAFF; D: -; size: once; V: TRBV6-1; J: TRBJ1-1
DNA: TGTGCCAGCAGTGAAGCGGAGGCAGGGGGGTACCCTGAAGCTTTCTTT; CDR3: CASSEAEAGGYPEAFF; D: TRBD1; size: few; V: TRBV6-1; J: TRBJ1-1
DNA: TGTGCCAGCAGCCCTAGGGGACAGGGAATATTTTGGGAAAAACTGTTTTTT; CDR3: CASSPRGQGIFWEKLFF; D: TRBD1; size: -; V: TRBV12-3/TRBV12-4; J: TRBJ1-4
DNA: TGTGCCAGCAGTTTCCTCGGAAGGGTAGGAGAGACCCAGTACTTC; CDR3: CASSFLGRVGETQYF; D: -; size: -; V: TRBV28; J: TRBJ2-5
DNA: TGTGCCAGCAGTCTCGGGACCCAAGCCTACAATGAGCAGTTCTTC; CDR3: CASSLGTQAYNEQFF; D: -; size: -; V: TRBV3-1; J: TRBJ2-1
DNA: TGTGCCAGCAGTAGTTGGTTGGATGAAAAACTGTTTTTT; CDR3: CASSSWLDEKLFF; D: -; size: -; V: TRBV2; J: TRBJ1-4
DNA: TGCGCCAGCAGCACGGACAGGGCCGAGGAGACCCAGTACTTC; CDR3: CASSTDRAEETQYF; D: TRBD1; size: -; V: TRBV5-1; J: TRBJ2-5
DNA: TGTGCCAGCAGACCCCCCCAAGAGACCCAGTACTTC; CDR3: CASRPPQETQYF; D: -; size: -; V: TRBV11-2; J: TRBJ2-5
DNA: TGCAGTGCCACCGGCGGACGGGCAAACACTGAAGCTTTCTTT; CDR3: CSATGGRANTEAFF; D: -; size: -; V: TRBV20-1; J: TRBJ1-1
DNA: TGTGCCAGCAGTACGAAAACCCATGAGACCCAGTACTTC; CDR3: CASSTKTHETQYF; D: -; size: few; V: TRBV27; J: TRBJ2-5
DNA: TGTGCCAGCAGCTCCTTACAGGGGGCCGCCTACGAGCAGTACTTC; CDR3: CASSSLQGAAYEQYF; D: TRBD1; size: -; V: TRBV11-2; J: TRBJ2-7
DNA: TGTGCCAGCAGCGTCTGGGACAGAAACCTCTACGAGCAGTACTTC; CDR3: CASSVWDRNLYEQYF; D: TRBD1; size: few; V: TRBV5-5; J: TRBJ2-7
DNA: TGTGCCAGCAGTTCTGGGATGAACACTGAAGCTTTCTTT; CDR3: CASSSGMNTEAFF; D: -; size: many; V: TRBV5-1; J: TRBJ1-1
DNA: TGCGCCAGCAGACGAGCGGGGGGTTGGGAATCCTACGAGCAGTACTTC; CDR3: CASRRAGGWESYEQYF; D: TRBD2; size: -; V: TRBV5-1; J: TRBJ2-7
DNA: TGTGCCAGCAGTCGAACCGGGACAGGGCTGTCAAATGAAAAACTGTTTTTT; CDR3: CASSRTGTGLSNEKLFF; D: TRBD1; size: -; V: TRBV7-9; J: TRBJ1-4
DNA: TGTGCCAGCACCAAGGTGGCAGGGGGGGGCTATGGCTACACCTTC; CDR3: CASTKVAGGGYGYTF; D: TRBD1; size: -; V: TRBV28; J: TRBJ1-2
DNA: TGCAGCGTTGAAGCTAGCGGGGGGCTCTCCTACAATGAGCAGTTCTTC; CDR3: CSVEASGGLSYNEQFF; D: TRBD2; size: few; V: TRBV29-1; J: TRBJ2-1
DNA: TGCAGTGCCCGTCCCGGGACAGCGATTAATTCACCCCTCCACTTT; CDR3: CSARPGTAINSPLHF; D: TRBD1; size: few; V: TRBV20-1; J: TRBJ1-6
DNA: TGTGCCAGTAGCTTAGATCCTTTGGGACAGGGGGCGATCGGCTATGGCTACACCTTC; CDR3: CASSLDPLGQGAIGYGYTF; D: TRBD1; size: -; V: TRBV7-2; J: TRBJ1-2
DNA: TGCAGTGCTAGAGACCGTAGGGGCCAGGTTTCCTACAATGAGCAGTTCTTC; CDR3: CSARDRRGQVSYNEQFF; D: -; size: -; V: TRBV20-1; J: TRBJ2-1
DNA: TGTGCCAGCAGTCTTTTAGGGACAGGTAGATACGAGCAGTACTTC; CDR3: CASSLLGTGRYEQYF; D: TRBD1; size: few; V: TRBV27; J: TRBJ2-7